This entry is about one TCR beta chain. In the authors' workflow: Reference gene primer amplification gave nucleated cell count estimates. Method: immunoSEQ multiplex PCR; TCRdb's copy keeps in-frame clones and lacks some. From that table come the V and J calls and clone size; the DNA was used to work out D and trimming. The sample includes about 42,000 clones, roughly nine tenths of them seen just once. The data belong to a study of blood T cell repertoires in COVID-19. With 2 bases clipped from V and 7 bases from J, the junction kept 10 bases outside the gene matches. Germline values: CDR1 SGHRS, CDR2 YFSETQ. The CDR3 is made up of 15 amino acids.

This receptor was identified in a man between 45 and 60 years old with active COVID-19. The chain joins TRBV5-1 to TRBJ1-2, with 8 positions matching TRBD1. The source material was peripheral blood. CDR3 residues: CASSFGGQGAFGYTF. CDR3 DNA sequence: TGCGCCAGCAGCTTTGGTGGCCAGGGGGCATTTGGCTACACCTTC. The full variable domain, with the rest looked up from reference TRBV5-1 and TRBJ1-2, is KAGVTQTPRYLIKTRGQQVTLSCSPISGHRSVSWYQQTPGQGLQFLFEYFSETQRNKGNFPGRFSGRQFSNSRSEMNVSTLELGDSALYLCASSFGGQGAFGYTFGSGTRLTVV.